This entry lists 17 T cell receptor beta chains sequenced from one sample in a study of blood T cell repertoires in COVID-19. Here immunoSEQ multiplex PCR was the method, and the copy in TCRdb shows in-frame clones only, minus some. Here the sample spans 130,000 or so clones, roughly four fifths being singletons. The sequencing sample was made of peripheral blood. Receptors were obtained from a woman in her seventies with acute or convalescent COVID-19.

This chain connects TRBV21-1 to TRBJ2-1; the table's D gene call, TRBD2, was not cross checked with the DNA. TRBV21-1 is termed a pseudogene. This CDR3 has 14 residues. The chain's CDR3 is CASSNYGLFNEQFF. CDR3 DNA sequence: TGTGCCAGCAGCAATTATGGACTATTCAATGAGCAGTTCTTC.

This sequence joins TRBV30 and TRBJ1-1; D possibly corresponds to TRBD1 (6 bases). The CDR3 spans 16 residues. Germline lookup yields CDR1 GTSNPN and CDR2 SVGIG (reference sequence). The germline V and J ends were trimmed by 2 bases and 4 bases, with 20 bases remaining between them. CDR3 nucleotides: TGTGCCTGGAGTCCAGGCGGGGGCTGGGGAAGCACTGAAGCTTTCTTT. Translation gives CAWSPGGGWGSTEAFF.

The chain uses TRBV9 and TRBJ2-3; 7 bases line up with TRBD2. CDR1 is SGDLS, CDR2 YYNGEE, per germline. V lost 1 base to trimming and J lost 3 bases; unmatched junction nucleotides: 5. The CDR3 is 15 amino acids. The CDR3 is CASSVWAGETDTQYF. In DNA, the CDR3 is TGTGCCAGCAGCGTATGGGCGGGGGAAACAGATACGCAGTATTTT.

The chain recombines TRBV20-1 with TRBJ1-3; TRBD1 matches 9 bases. The germline V gene has CDR1 DFQATT and CDR2 SNEGSKA (reference sequence). The CDR3 totals 15 residues. Trimming removed 6 bases from V and 16 bases from J; junction bases left unmatched: 22. CDR3 residues: CSASPGTGLGTPSYF. The CDR3 coding sequence is TGCAGTGCGAGTCCCGGGACAGGGCTGGGAACACCATCGTATTTT.

The chain joins TRBV7-2 to TRBJ2-1; TRBD2 is a possible D gene (8 bases). Germline CDR1 is SGHTA and CDR2 is FQGNSA. This CDR3 has 16 amino acids. V was cut by 5 bases and J by 6 bases, with 20 bases left in between. CDR3 coding DNA: TGTGCCAGCAGCCCCGCAAGGGGGCGGGGGGCCAATGAGCAGTTCTTC. This codes for CASSPARGRGANEQFF.

The V and J genes are TRBV7-9 and TRBJ1-3; 7 bases are a match to TRBD1. Looked up from germline, CDR1 is SEHNR and CDR2 is FQNEAQ (reference sequence). This CDR3 has 18 amino acids. Unmatched junction bases numbered 13, after V lost 5 bases and J lost 0 bases. This chain's CDR3 is CASSEPGQTRGSGNTIYF. The CDR3 region has the DNA TGTGCCAGCAGCGAACCGGGACAGACTCGAGGCTCTGGAAACACCATATATTTT.

J is TRBJ2-2 and V is TRBV2, with a weak D call TRBD1 (6 bases). Germline CDR1 SNHLY, CDR2 FYNNEI. The CDR3 extends over 15 amino acids. V was shortened by 6 bases and J by 2 bases, with 13 bases between the two germline ends. The DNA for the CDR3 is TGTGCCAGCAGGGGCCGGACAGCCAACACCGGGGAGCTGTTTTTT. Translating it yields CASRGRTANTGELFF.

This clone was found a few times. The chain is built from TRBV6-5 and TRBJ2-7; a weak D match, TRBD1 (7 bases). CDR1 is MNHEY, CDR2 SVGAGI, per germline. V dropped 9 bases and J dropped 2 bases, with 20 bases sitting between them. This CDR3 is 15 amino acids long. In DNA, the CDR3 is TGTGCCAGTCGGCGGGACAGTACTCTCACCTACGAGCAGTACGTC. It encodes CASRRDSTLTYEQYV.

Concerning this clone: The same CDR3 can be traced to other DNA sequences in this sample. The V call is TRBV27, the J call TRBJ1-2; D may be TRBD1 (6 bases). The CDR3 covers 15 residues. V lost 0 bases and J lost 2, with 10 bases in between. The germline CDR1 and CDR2 sequences are MNHEY and SMNVEV (reference sequence). As DNA, the CDR3 is TGTGCCAGCAGTTTATCGAATCAGGGGAACTATGGCTACACCTTC. It specifies CASSLSNQGNYGYTF.

The CDR3 nucleotides read TGTGCCAGCAGCTTAGTGAGGCAGGGTGGAAATGAAAAACTGTTTTTT. As protein: CASSLVRQGGNEKLFF. The chain links TRBV7-2 to TRBJ1-4, with a weak D call TRBD1 (5 bases). The CDR3 has 16 amino acids. Germline V lookup: CDR1 SGHTA, CDR2 FQGNSA. V dropped 1 base and J dropped 5 bases, with 14 bases sitting between them.

The chain carries TRBV6-2 or TRBV6-3 and TRBJ2-7; 9 positions match TRBD1. The CDR3 extends over 15 amino acids. V was pared by 0 bases and J by 8 bases, with 8 bases of the junction left unmatched. Germline assignment: CDR1 MNHEY and CDR2 SVGEGT. CDR3 region: CASSYSGQGSSKQYF. CDR3 sequence (DNA): TGTGCCAGCAGTTACTCTGGACAGGGGTCGAGTAAGCAGTACTTC.

The J gene is TRBJ2-2, the V gene TRBV7-9, with D tentatively TRBD1 (5 bases). This CDR3 region has 14 residues. The V gene's germline CDR1 is SEHNR and CDR2 FQNEAQ (reference sequence). V was cut by 2 bases and J by 3 bases, with 7 bases left in between. The CDR3 loop reads CASSLSTDTGELFF. The CDR3 DNA follows: TGTGCCAGCAGCTTATCGACAGACACCGGGGAGCTGTTTTTT. Based on the CDR3 plus reference TRBV7-9 and TRBJ2-2, the full variable domain is DTGVSQNPRHKITKRGQNVTFRCDPISEHNRLYWYRQTLGQGPEFLTYFQNEAQLEKSRLLSDRFSAERPKGSFSTLEIQRTEQGDSAMYLCASSLSTDTGELFFGEGSRLTVL.

The V and J genes are TRBV7-8 and TRBJ2-7; TRBD2 is a possible D gene (6 bases). The CDR3 has 12 amino acids. Per the germline V gene, CDR1 is SGHVS and CDR2 is FQNEAQ. The V gene lost 5 bases and the J gene lost 6 bases, with 11 bases spanning the gap. The CDR3 bases are TGTGCCAGCAGCGGCGGGACCCGCGAGCAGTACTTC. Translating gives CASSGGTREQYF. The full variable domain, its missing parts supplied by reference TRBV7-8 and TRBJ2-7, is GAGVSQSPRYKVAKRGQDVALRCDPISGHVSLFWYQQALGQGPEFLTYFQNEAQLDKSGLPSDRFFAERPEGSVSTLKIQRTQQEDSAVYLCASSGGTREQYFGPGTRLTVT.

CDR3 nucleotide sequence: TGTGCCAGCAGCCCCCAGGGGAAATATGGCTACACCTTC. As protein: CASSPQGKYGYTF. The chain is built from TRBV5-4 and TRBJ1-2; tentative D call: TRBD1 (6 bases). In germline, CDR1 is SGHNT, CDR2 YYREEE (reference sequence). V lost 4 bases and J lost 5, with 12 bases in between. The CDR3 has 13 residues.

The rearrangement uses TRBV5-4 and TRBJ2-7, with 9 bases fitting TRBD1. Trimming at V came to 4 bases and at J to 2 bases, leaving 7 bases not matched to a gene. This CDR3 region has 15 residues. Germline CDR1 SGHNT, CDR2 YYREEE (reference sequence). The CDR3: CASSGPGQGAYEQYF. The CDR3 DNA sequence: TGTGCCAGCAGCGGGCCGGGACAGGGAGCCTACGAGCAGTACTTC.

This clone showed up just a few times. The rearrangement joins TRBV5-5 to TRBJ2-5; 8 nucleotides line up with TRBD1. With V trimmed by 1 base and J by 5 bases, 13 bases remained unmatched. Germline loops: CDR1 SGHKS, CDR2 YYEKEE (reference sequence). The CDR3 has 17 residues. CDR3 DNA: TGTGCCAGCAGCTTGTCCCCCGCCGACAGGGGCTGGGAGACCCAGTACTTC. Translated, it gives CASSLSPADRGWETQYF.

The chain links TRBV9 to TRBJ1-6, with 8 positions matching TRBD1. Germline V gives CDR1 SGDLS, CDR2 YYNGEE. The CDR3 length is 13 residues. Losses at the gene ends were 6 bases for V and 7 bases for J; bases not matched to a gene: 3. The CDR3 loop is CASTGGANSPLHF. CDR3 bases: TGTGCCAGCACAGGGGGCGCCAATTCACCCCTCCACTTT.